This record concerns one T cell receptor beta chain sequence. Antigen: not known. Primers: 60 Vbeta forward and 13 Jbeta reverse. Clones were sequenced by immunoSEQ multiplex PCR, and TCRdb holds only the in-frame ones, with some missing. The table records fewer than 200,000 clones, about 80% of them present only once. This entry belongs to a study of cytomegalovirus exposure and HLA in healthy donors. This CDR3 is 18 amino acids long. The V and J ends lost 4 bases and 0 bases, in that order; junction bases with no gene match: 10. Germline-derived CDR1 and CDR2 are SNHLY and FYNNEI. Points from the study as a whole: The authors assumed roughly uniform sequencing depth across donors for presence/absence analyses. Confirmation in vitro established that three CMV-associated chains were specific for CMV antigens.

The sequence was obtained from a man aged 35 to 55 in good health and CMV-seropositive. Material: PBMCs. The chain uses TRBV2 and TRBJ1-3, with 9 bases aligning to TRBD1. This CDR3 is CASSAPPGTGNSGNTIYF. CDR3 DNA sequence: TGTGCCAGCAGTGCTCCCCCCGGGACAGGGAACTCTGGAAACACCATATATTTT.